This record concerns one T cell receptor beta chain sequence. The method was immunoSEQ multiplex PCR; TCRdb's version includes in-frame clones alone and lacks a portion of them. The sample lists about 980,000 clones; approximately 80% were seen once. These data are taken from a study of shared clonotypes between healthy human individuals. Study-wide background: Those who served as donors were a couple of women and three men between the ages of 18 and 49.

There were no recent acute infections or vaccinations among the donors, who were healthy HIV-negative adults. This CDR3 region has 15 residues. Germline V gives CDR1 SGHRS, CDR2 YFSETQ. V lost 0 bases and J 3 bases, leaving 11 bases between the germline ends. Sequenced material: memory CD4+ T cells sorted from blood. Subset given: CD45RA-negative fraction. This clonotype originated in a man younger than 30 in good health. The rearrangement joins TRBV5-1 to TRBJ2-3; no clear D gene. CDR3 bases: TGCGCCAGCAGCTTGGCCCTGGAAAGGACAGATACGCAGTATTTT. It encodes CASSLALERTDTQYF.